The count of the clone carrying this T cell receptor (beta chain) is one. Sequencing was performed with immunoSEQ multiplex PCR; in TCRdb, only in-frame clones are kept and a portion is missing. The sample consists of roughly 100,000 clones, around 86% of them appearing once. This entry belongs to a study of T cell clones after liver transplantation. About the research overall: Without induction therapy, subjects received standard immunosuppression until 12-24 months post-transplant.

Germline V lookup: CDR1 MDHEN, CDR2 SYDVKM. This CDR3 has 16 residues. Trimming removed 1 base from V and 8 bases from J; junction bases left unmatched: 9. The sequence was collected from a human donor who received a liver transplant. The genes are TRBV28 and TRBJ2-1, with TRBD1 matching 9 bases. The sample in question was CD4+ T cells from blood, obtained before liver transplant. DNA of the CDR3: TGTGCCAGCAGTTTATATGGGACAGGGTATCTTTATGAGCAGTTCTTC. It is translated as CASSLYGTGYLYEQFF.